This T cell receptor (beta chain) was recorded in a study of blood T cell repertoires in COVID-19. This clone was picked up a small number of times. Cohorts were determined from participant-reported clinical history. TCRdb's table, derived via immunoSEQ multiplex PCR, lists solely in-frame clones and lacks some. Altogether a few hundred thousand clones are present, about 87% being singletons, with the ten largest covering roughly a tenth. The sequencing sample was made of PBMCs or T cells enriched from blood (not recorded which). The TCR originated in a woman aged 45 to 65 who had recovered from COVID-19.

For the CDR3, the DNA is TGTGCCAGCAGCAAGAGTTGGGGGCTGAACACTGAAGCTTTCTTT. Encoded protein: CASSKSWGLNTEAFF. The chain links TRBV21-1 to TRBJ1-1; the table's D call of TRBD1 was not tested on the DNA. TRBV21-1 is assigned pseudogene status. The CDR3 has 15 residues.